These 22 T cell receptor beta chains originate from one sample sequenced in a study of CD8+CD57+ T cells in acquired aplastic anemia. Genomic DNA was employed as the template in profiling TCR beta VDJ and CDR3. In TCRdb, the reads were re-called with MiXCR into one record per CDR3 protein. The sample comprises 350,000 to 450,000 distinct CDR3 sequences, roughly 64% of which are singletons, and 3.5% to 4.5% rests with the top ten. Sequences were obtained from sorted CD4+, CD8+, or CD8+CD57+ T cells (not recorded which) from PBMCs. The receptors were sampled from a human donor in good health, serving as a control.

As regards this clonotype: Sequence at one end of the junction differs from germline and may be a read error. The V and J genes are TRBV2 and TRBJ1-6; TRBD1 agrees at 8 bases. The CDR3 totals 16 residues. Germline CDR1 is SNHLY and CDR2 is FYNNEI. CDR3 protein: CASSYSPTGVNSPLHF. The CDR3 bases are TGCGCCAGCAGTTACTCCCCGACAGGGGTAAATTCACCCCTCCACTTT.

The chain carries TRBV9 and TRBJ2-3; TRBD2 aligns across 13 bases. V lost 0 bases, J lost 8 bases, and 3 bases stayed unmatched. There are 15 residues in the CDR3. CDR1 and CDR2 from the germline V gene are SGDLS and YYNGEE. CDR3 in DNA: TGTGCCAGCAGCGTAGCGACTAGCGGGGGGTCTACGCAGTATTTT. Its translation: CASSVATSGGSTQYF.

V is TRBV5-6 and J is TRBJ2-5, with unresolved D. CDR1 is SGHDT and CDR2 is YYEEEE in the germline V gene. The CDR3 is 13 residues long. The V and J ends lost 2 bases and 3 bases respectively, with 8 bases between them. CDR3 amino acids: CASSFGVEETQYF. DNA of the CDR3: TGTGCCAGCAGCTTCGGAGTTGAAGAGACCCAGTACTTC.

The CDR3 sequence: CASSFPQGGNEAFF. The CDR3 DNA reads as TGTGCCAGCAGCTTCCCACAGGGAGGCAATGAAGCTTTCTTT. The rearrangement uses TRBV7-4 and TRBJ1-1, with D possibly being TRBD1 (6 bases). Germline CDR1 reads SGHVT; CDR2 reads SQSDAQ. V lost 3 bases and J 7 bases, leaving 15 bases between the germline ends. The CDR3 has 14 residues. Drawing the rest from reference TRBV7-4 and TRBJ1-1, the complete variable domain is GAGVSQSPRYKVAKRGRDVALRCDSISGHVTLYWYRQTLGQGSEVLTYSQSDAQRDKSGRPSGRFSAERPERSVSTLKIQRTEQGDSAVYLCASSFPQGGNEAFFGQGTRLTVV.

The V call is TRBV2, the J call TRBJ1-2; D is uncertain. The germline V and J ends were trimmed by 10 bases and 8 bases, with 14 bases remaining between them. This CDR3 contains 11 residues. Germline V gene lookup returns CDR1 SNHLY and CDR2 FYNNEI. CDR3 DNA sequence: TGTGCCACTTGGGGATCGAAAGGCTACACCTTC. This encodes CATWGSKGYTF.

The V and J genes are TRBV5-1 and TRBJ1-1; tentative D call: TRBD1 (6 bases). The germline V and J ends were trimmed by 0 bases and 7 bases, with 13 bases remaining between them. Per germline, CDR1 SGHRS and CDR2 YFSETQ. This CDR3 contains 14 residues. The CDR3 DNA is TGCGCCAGCAGCTTGGGACAGGTGTCCCATGAAGCTTTCTTT. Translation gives CASSLGQVSHEAFF.

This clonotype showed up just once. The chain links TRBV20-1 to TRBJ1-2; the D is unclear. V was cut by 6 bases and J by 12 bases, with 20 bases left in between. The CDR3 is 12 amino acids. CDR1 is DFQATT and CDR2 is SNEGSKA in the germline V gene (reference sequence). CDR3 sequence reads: CSAGKRETDDTF. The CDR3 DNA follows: TGCAGTGCAGGGAAGAGAGAGACTGACGACACCTTC.

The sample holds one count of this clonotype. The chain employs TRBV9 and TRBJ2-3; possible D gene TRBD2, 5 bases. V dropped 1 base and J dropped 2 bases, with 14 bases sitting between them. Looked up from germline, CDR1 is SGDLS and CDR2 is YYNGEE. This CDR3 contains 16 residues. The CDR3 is CASSVKEGAFTDTQYF. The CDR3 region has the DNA TGTGCCAGCAGCGTAAAAGAGGGAGCCTTCACAGATACGCAGTATTTT.

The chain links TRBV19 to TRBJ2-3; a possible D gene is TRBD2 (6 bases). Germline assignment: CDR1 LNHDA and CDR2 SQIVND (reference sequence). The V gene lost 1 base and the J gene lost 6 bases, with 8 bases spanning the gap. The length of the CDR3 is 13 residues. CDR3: CASSIAGADTQYF. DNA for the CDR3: TGTGCCAGTAGTATAGCGGGAGCCGATACGCAGTATTTT.

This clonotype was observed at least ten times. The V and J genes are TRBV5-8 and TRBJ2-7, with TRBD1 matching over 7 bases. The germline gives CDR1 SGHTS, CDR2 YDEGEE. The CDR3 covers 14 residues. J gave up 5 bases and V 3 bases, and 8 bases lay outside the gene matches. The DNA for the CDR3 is TGTGCCAGCAGCTCGATAGGGGGCACCCACGAGCAGTACTTC. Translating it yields CASSSIGGTHEQYF.

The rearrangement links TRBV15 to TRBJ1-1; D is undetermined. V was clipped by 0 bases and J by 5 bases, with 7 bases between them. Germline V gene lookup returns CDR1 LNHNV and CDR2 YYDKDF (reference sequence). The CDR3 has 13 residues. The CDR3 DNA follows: TGTGCCACCAGCAGAGAGACTCAAACTGAAGCTTTCTTT. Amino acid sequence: CATSRETQTEAFF.

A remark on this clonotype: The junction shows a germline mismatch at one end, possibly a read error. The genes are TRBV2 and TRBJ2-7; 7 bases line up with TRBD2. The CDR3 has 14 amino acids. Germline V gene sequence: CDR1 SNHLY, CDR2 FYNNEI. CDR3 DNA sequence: TGTGCCAGCAGGTCCGGGACTAACCTAGTTGAGCCTTACTTT. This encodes CASRSGTNLVEPYF.

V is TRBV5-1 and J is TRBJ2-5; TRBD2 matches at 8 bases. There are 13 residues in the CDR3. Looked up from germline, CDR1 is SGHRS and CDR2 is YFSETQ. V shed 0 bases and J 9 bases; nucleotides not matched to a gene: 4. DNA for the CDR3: TGCGCCAGCAGCTTGGCAGCGGGAGCGCCCCAGTACTTC. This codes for CASSLAAGAPQYF. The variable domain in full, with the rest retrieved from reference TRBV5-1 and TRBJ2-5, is KAGVTQTPRYLIKTRGQQVTLSCSPISGHRSVSWYQQTPGQGLQFLFEYFSETQRNKGNFPGRFSGRQFSNSRSEMNVSTLELGDSALYLCASSLAAGAPQYFGPGTRLLVL.

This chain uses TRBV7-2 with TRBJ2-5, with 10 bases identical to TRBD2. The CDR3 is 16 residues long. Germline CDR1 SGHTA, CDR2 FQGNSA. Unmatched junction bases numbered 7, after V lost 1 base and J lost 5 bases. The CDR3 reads CASSLGAGGRVETQYF. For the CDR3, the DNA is TGTGCCAGCAGCTTAGGAGCGGGGGGGAGGGTGGAGACCCAGTACTTC.

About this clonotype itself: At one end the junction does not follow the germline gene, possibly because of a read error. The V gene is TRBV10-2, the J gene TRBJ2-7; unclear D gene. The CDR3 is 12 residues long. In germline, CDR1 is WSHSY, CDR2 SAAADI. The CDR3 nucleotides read TGCGCCAGCAGTAGGTCGTCCTACGAGCAGACCTTC. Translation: CASSRSSYEQTF.

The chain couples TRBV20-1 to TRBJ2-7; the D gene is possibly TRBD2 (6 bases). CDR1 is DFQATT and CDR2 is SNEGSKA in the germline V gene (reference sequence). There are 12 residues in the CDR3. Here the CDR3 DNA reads TGCCCAGCCCTTGGGGGAGCGGGTGAGCAGTACGTC. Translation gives CPALGGAGEQYV.

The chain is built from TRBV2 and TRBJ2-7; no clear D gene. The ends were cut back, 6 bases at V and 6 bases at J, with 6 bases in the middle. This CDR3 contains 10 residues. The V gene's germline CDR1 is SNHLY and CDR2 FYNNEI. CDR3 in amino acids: CASRGIEQYF. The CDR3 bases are TGTGCCAGCAGGGGTATCGAGCAGTACTTC.

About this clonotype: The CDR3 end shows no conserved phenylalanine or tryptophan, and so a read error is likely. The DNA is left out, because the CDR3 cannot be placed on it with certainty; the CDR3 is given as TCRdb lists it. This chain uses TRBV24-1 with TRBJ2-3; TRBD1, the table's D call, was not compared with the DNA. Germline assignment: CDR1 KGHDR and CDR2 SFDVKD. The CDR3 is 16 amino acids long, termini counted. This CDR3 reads CATSDPAYSKPQQFGD.

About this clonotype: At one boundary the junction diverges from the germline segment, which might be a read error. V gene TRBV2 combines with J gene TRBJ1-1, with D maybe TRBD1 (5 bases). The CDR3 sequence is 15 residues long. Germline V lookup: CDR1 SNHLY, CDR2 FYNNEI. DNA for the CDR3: TGCGCCAGCAGCCAAGAGGGGACGGTGAACACTGAAGCTTTCTTT. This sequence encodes CASSQEGTVNTEAFF.

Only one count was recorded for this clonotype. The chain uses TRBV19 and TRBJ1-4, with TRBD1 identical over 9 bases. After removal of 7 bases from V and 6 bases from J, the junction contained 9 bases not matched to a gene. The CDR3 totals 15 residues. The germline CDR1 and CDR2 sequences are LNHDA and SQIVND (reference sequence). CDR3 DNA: TGTGCCAGTAACCGGGGACAGGGAGGGCATGAAAAACTGTTTTTT. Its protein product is CASNRGQGGHEKLFF.

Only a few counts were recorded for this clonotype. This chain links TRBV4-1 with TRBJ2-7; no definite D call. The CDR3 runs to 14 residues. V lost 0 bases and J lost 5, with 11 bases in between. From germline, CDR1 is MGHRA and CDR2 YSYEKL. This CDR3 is CASSQDMGFDEQYF. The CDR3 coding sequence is TGCGCCAGCAGCCAAGATATGGGTTTCGACGAGCAGTACTTC.

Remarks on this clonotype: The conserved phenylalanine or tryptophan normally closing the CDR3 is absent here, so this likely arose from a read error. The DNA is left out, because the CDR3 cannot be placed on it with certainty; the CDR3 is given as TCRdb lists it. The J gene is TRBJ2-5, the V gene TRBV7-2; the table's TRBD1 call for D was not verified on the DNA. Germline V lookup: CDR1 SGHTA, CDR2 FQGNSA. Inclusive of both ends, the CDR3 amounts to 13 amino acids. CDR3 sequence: CASSSTREKTQDL.